This T cell receptor beta chain came from a study of OX40 agonist ivuxolimab in advanced cancers. About the study: Prior checkpoint blockade (anti-PD-1, anti-PD-L1 or anti-CTLA-4) was permitted; about 40% had it. Findings and caveats of the study: Doses of 0.1 to 3.0 mg/kg were accompanied by clonal expansion of CD4+ and CD8+ blood T cells by week 6. There were, on average, more expanded clones in CD8+ T cells than in CD4+.

The CDR3 is made up of 11 amino acids. V lost 6 bases to trimming and J lost 2 bases, with 4 bases between them. Germline assignment: CDR1 MDHEN and CDR2 SYDVKM. Only a few counts were recorded for this clone. Antigen unknown. Libraries were prepared by immunoSEQ multiplex PCR; TCRdb keeps only in-frame clonotypes and omits some of them. Of about 98,000 clones in the sample, roughly nine tenths were seen once. The specimen comprised CD4+ or CD8+ T cells sorted from blood, sampled in a trial of the OX40 agonist ivuxolimab. The clonotype was recovered from an adult with an advanced solid tumor such as melanoma, head and neck, liver or kidney cancer. V usage is TRBV28 and J usage is TRBJ1-1, with D unresolved. The CDR3 nucleotides read TGTGCCAGCAGGCTTAACACTGAAGCTTTCTTT. This codes for CASRLNTEAFF.